The 27 T cell receptor beta chains in this list originate from one sample, sequenced in a study of Ad26.COV2.S vaccination and SARS-CoV-2 variants. Generated by immunoSEQ multiplex PCR, the TCRdb table keeps only in-frame clones and is missing some. This table has roughly 420,000 clones, roughly 87% appearing once. Treatment meaning: some 20 received Ad26.COV2.S at low or high dose, single or two shots; roughly five received placebo; per-sample allocation not given. Sample collection was performed on day 63 after the first vaccine or placebo injection. Source: peripheral blood, taken in a trial of Ad26.COV2.S vaccine versus placebo. The receptor source for this set is a person between 18 and 60 years old who received the Ad26.COV2.S COVID-19 vaccine or a placebo.

The rearrangement links TRBV7-9 to TRBJ2-5, with D tentatively TRBD1 or TRBD2 (5 bases each). The CDR3 is made up of 14 amino acids. Trimming left V 2 bases short and J 4 bases short, with 11 bases between. The germline V gene encodes CDR1 SEHNR and CDR2 FQNEAQ (reference sequence). The chain's CDR3 is CASSLMGPGETQYF. DNA of the CDR3: TGTGCCAGCAGCTTAATGGGACCGGGAGAGACCCAGTACTTC.

The gene calls are TRBV4-3 and TRBJ1-3; D uncertain. The V gene lost 0 bases and the J gene lost 0 bases, with 18 bases spanning the gap. The CDR3 loop spans 19 amino acids. The germline V gene encodes CDR1 LGHNA and CDR2 YSLEER. This CDR3 reads CASSQDFRTFTSSGNTIYF. The CDR3 DNA reads as TGCGCCAGCAGCCAAGATTTTAGAACATTTACTAGCTCTGGAAACACCATATATTTT.

J is TRBJ1-2 and V is TRBV11-3; possible D gene TRBD1, 5 bases. The CDR3 totals 14 residues. Germline-derived CDR1 and CDR2 are SGHNT and YENEEA. Deletions cut 5 bases from V and 7 bases from J, with 17 bases between. The CDR3 DNA reads TGTGCCAGCAGCCCCTCGGGGACTTCCGGTGGCTACACCTTC. It specifies CASSPSGTSGGYTF. Full variable domain (outside the CDR3, taken from reference TRBV11-3 and TRBJ1-2): EAGVVQSPRYKIIEKKQPVAFWCNPISGHNTLYWYLQNLGQGPELLIRYENEEAVDDSQLPKDRFSAERLKGVDSTLKIQPAELGDSAVYLCASSPSGTSGGYTFGSGTRLTVV.

This clone was observed once. The chain employs TRBV18 and TRBJ1-4; D is undetermined. This CDR3 comprises 14 residues. The ends were cut back, 5 bases at V and 1 base at J, with 8 bases in the middle. The V gene's germline CDR1 is KGHSH and CDR2 LQKENI. The CDR3 sequence is CASSWTGTNEKLFF. The CDR3 nucleotides read TGTGCCAGCTCATGGACGGGAACTAATGAAAAACTGTTTTTT.

This chain links TRBV4-3 with TRBJ2-3; D may be TRBD2 (6 bases). Germline CDR1 LGHNA, CDR2 YSLEER. Between the trimmed V and J ends, which lost 3 bases and 3 bases, there was a span of 16 bases. This CDR3 contains 16 residues. The CDR3 nucleotides are TGCGCCAGCAGCCAGGCGGTGGGGGGTAGGACAGATACGCAGTATTTT. This gives the protein CASSQAVGGRTDTQYF.

The sample holds one count of this clone. This chain uses TRBV7-3 with TRBJ2-5; 7 bases line up with TRBD1. Germline-derived CDR1 and CDR2 are SGHTA and FQGTGA. CDR3 length equals 14 residues. V shed 4 bases, J shed 4 bases, and the junction held 6 bases outside the gene matches. The CDR3 nucleotides read TGTGCCAGCAGCTCGGGACAGCCCGGAGAGACCCAGTACTTC. This translates into CASSSGQPGETQYF.

This chain links TRBV28 with TRBJ2-5; 10 bases align to TRBD1. Germline V gives CDR1 MDHEN, CDR2 SYDVKM. After removal of 4 bases from V and 2 bases from J, the junction contained 7 bases not matched to a gene. The CDR3 extends over 16 amino acids. CDR3 residues: CASSSRQGAQQETQYF. For the CDR3, the DNA is TGTGCCAGCAGTTCACGACAGGGGGCACAACAAGAGACCCAGTACTTC.

This clone was seen only once. The J gene is TRBJ2-2, the V gene TRBV21-1; the D call of TRBD2 is as the table states it, not checked on the DNA. TRBV21-1 counts as a pseudogene. The CDR3 has 18 amino acids. CDR3 region: CASSKGLAREQFTGELFF. CDR3 in DNA: TGTGCCAGCAGCAAAGGACTAGCCCGAGAGCAATTTACCGGGGAGCTGTTTTTT.

The V call is TRBV7-2, the J call TRBJ1-2; D perhaps matches TRBD1 (5 bases). V lost 3 bases and J 4 bases, leaving 15 bases between the germline ends. Germline V gene lookup returns CDR1 SGHTA and CDR2 FQGNSA. The CDR3 has 15 residues. The DNA for the CDR3 is TGTGCCAGCAGCTTCGGGTACGGGGGTACCTATGGCTACACCTTC. Translating it yields CASSFGYGGTYGYTF.

The rearrangement joins TRBV7-2 to TRBJ1-1, with unresolved D. The germline CDR1 and CDR2 sequences are SGHTA and FQGNSA. Trimming left V 5 bases short and J 0 bases short, with 7 bases between. The CDR3 runs to 13 residues. This chain's CDR3 is CASSLLVNTEAFF. In DNA form, the CDR3 reads TGTGCCAGCAGCCTATTGGTGAACACTGAAGCTTTCTTT.

The chain couples TRBV4-3 to TRBJ2-6; D remains ambiguous. Germline V gene sequence: CDR1 LGHNA, CDR2 YSLEER. Trimming removed 4 bases from V and 0 bases from J, with 10 bases in between. The CDR3 has 16 residues. CDR3 protein: CASSPIQNSGANVLTF. The CDR3 nucleotides are TGCGCCAGCAGCCCCATACAGAACTCTGGGGCCAACGTCCTGACTTTC.

This chain joins TRBV20-1 and TRBJ1-2; 7 bases fit TRBD1. This CDR3 comprises 12 residues. Germline assignment: CDR1 DFQATT and CDR2 SNEGSKA (reference sequence). The V segment lost 3 bases and the J segment 4 bases; nucleotides outside the gene matches: 2. CDR3 amino acids: CSASRDSYGYTF. The DNA for the CDR3 is TGCAGTGCTAGTCGGGACAGCTATGGCTACACCTTC.

V and J are TRBV7-6 and TRBJ1-4; D possibly corresponds to TRBD1 (5 bases). Between the trimmed V and J ends, which lost 5 bases and 4 bases, there was a span of 11 bases. This CDR3 is built from 14 residues. Germline CDR1 reads SGHVS; CDR2 reads FNYEAQ. The CDR3 loop is CASSPRQFNEKLFF. CDR3 DNA: TGTGCCAGCAGCCCCCGACAGTTTAATGAAAAACTGTTTTTT.

The chain links TRBV7-9 to TRBJ2-5; the match to TRBD2 covers 8 bases. CDR3 length: 13 amino acids. Looked up from germline, CDR1 is SEHNR and CDR2 is FQNEAQ (reference sequence). Trimming removed 5 bases from V and 7 bases from J; junction bases left unmatched: 6. The CDR3 loop is CASSLGLAATQYF. The CDR3 nucleotides read TGTGCCAGCAGCCTCGGACTAGCTGCGACCCAGTACTTC.

CDR3 amino acids: CASSLVAPPQETQYF. The DNA for the CDR3 is TGTGCCAGCAGCTTAGTGGCACCCCCCCAAGAGACCCAGTACTTC. The chain is built from TRBV7-2 and TRBJ2-5; D uncertain. This CDR3 contains 15 residues. The V gene lost 1 base and the J gene lost 1 base, with 10 bases spanning the gap. CDR1 and CDR2 from the germline V gene are SGHTA and FQGNSA.

This clone was seen just once. The V gene is TRBV19, the J gene TRBJ1-1; D ambiguous. CDR3 length: 14 residues. Germline CDR1 and CDR2: LNHDA and SQIVND (reference sequence). V was clipped by 1 base and J by 4 bases, with 10 bases between them. The CDR3 region has the DNA TGTGCCAGTAGTATAGGTGGAGGGATCACTGAAGCTTTCTTT. As protein: CASSIGGGITEAFF. Based on the CDR3 plus reference TRBV19 and TRBJ1-1, the full variable domain is DGGITQSPKYLFRKEGQNVTLSCEQNLNHDAMYWYRQDPGQGLRLIYYSQIVNDFQKGDIAEGYSVSREKKESFPLTVTSAQKNPTAFYLCASSIGGGITEAFFGQGTRLTVV.

The J gene is TRBJ1-1, the V gene TRBV28, with TRBD1 identical over 9 bases. Germline V gene lookup returns CDR1 MDHEN and CDR2 SYDVKM. This CDR3 has 14 residues. The V segment lost 4 bases and the J segment 5 bases; nucleotides outside the gene matches: 5. This chain's CDR3 is CASSSTDRGTEAFF. CDR3 DNA sequence: TGTGCCAGCAGTTCAACGGACAGGGGTACTGAAGCTTTCTTT.

The CDR3 region is CASSEIGYTEAFF. CDR3 bases: TGTGCCAGCAGTGAAATAGGGTACACTGAAGCTTTCTTT. J is TRBJ1-1 and V is TRBV6-1; no firm D call. The germline gives CDR1 MNHNS, CDR2 SASEGT. V lost 2 bases and J lost 3, with 7 bases in between. This CDR3 is built from 13 residues.

The chain combines TRBV2 with TRBJ2-3, with 10 bases identical to TRBD1. The CDR3 contains 17 residues. Trimming at V came to 2 bases and at J to 2 bases, leaving 7 bases not matched to a gene. Germline CDR1 is SNHLY and CDR2 is FYNNEI. The CDR3 DNA reads as TGTGCCAGCAGTGAAATCCTGGGACAGGGGAACACAGATACGCAGTATTTT. It translates to CASSEILGQGNTDTQYF.

V is TRBV5-1 and J is TRBJ1-1, with 8 positions matching TRBD1. V trimming: 4 bases; J trimming: 1 base; junction bases outside the gene matches: 6. The CDR3 has 15 amino acids. CDR1 is SGHRS and CDR2 is YFSETQ in the germline V gene. The CDR3 region is CASSRTGITNTEAFF. In DNA, the CDR3 is TGCGCCAGCAGCCGGACAGGGATAACGAACACTGAAGCTTTCTTT.

The V call is TRBV30, the J call TRBJ1-6; D is unresolved. The CDR3 sequence is 13 residues long. Per the germline V gene, CDR1 is GTSNPN and CDR2 is SVGIG (reference sequence). The ends were cut back, 2 bases at V and 3 bases at J, with 5 bases in the middle. CDR3 nucleotides: TGTGCCTGGAGTCCGGACTATAATTCACCCCTCCACTTT. Its translation: CAWSPDYNSPLHF.

The chain has TRBV6-2 or TRBV6-3 and TRBJ2-7; TRBD1 agrees at 9 bases. The CDR3 length is 16 residues. Trimming cost V 5 bases and J 4 bases; bases outside gene matches: 12. Looked up from germline, CDR1 is MNHEY and CDR2 is SVGEGT. In nucleotides, the CDR3 is TGTGCCAGCAGTAGGGGGACAGGGTCGTTTGAGTACGAGCAGTACTTC. Protein sequence: CASSRGTGSFEYEQYF.

The chain couples TRBV4-3 to TRBJ2-3, with D possibly TRBD2 on 6 matching bases. The V gene lost 0 bases and the J gene lost 5 bases, with 9 bases spanning the gap. Germline CDR1 LGHNA, CDR2 YSLEER. CDR3 length: 14 amino acids. The CDR3 bases are TGCGCCAGCAGCCAAGACGGGAGAAGAGATACGCAGTATTTT. This sequence encodes CASSQDGRRDTQYF.

CDR3 sequence (DNA): TGTGCCAGCAGGGGTCCGGGGCAGGGAGGCACTGAAGCTTTCTTT. Protein: CASRGPGQGGTEAFF. The chain combines TRBV11-1 with TRBJ1-1; possibly TRBD1 for D (5 bases). Trimming removed 6 bases from V and 4 bases from J, with 18 bases in between. The germline V gene has CDR1 SGHAT and CDR2 FQDESV (reference sequence). The CDR3 has 15 residues.

The chain employs TRBV2 and TRBJ1-1; TRBD1 matches at 7 bases. This CDR3 contains 15 residues. V was clipped by 6 bases and J by 4 bases; unmatched bases: 11. Germline CDR1 and CDR2: SNHLY and FYNNEI. The CDR3 here is CASSLDRVGVTEAFF. The CDR3 coding sequence is TGTGCCAGCAGCCTCGACAGGGTAGGGGTCACTGAAGCTTTCTTT.

The chain links TRBV2 to TRBJ2-7, with a weak D call TRBD1 (6 bases). In germline, CDR1 is SNHLY, CDR2 FYNNEI. Between the trimmed V and J ends, which lost 2 bases and 5 bases, there was a span of 19 bases. The CDR3 totals 16 residues. CDR3 sequence: CASSESLGARTDEQYF. In DNA form, the CDR3 reads TGTGCCAGCAGTGAAAGCCTGGGGGCCAGGACGGACGAGCAGTACTTC.

The chain uses TRBV4-1 and TRBJ2-3, with no clear D. There are 15 residues in the CDR3. Looked up from germline, CDR1 is MGHRA and CDR2 is YSYEKL. V was shortened by 2 bases and J by 2 bases, with 11 bases between the two germline ends. The CDR3 coding sequence is TGCGCCAGCAGCCAACAAGATCGGATCACAGATACGCAGTATTTT. This codes for CASSQQDRITDTQYF.